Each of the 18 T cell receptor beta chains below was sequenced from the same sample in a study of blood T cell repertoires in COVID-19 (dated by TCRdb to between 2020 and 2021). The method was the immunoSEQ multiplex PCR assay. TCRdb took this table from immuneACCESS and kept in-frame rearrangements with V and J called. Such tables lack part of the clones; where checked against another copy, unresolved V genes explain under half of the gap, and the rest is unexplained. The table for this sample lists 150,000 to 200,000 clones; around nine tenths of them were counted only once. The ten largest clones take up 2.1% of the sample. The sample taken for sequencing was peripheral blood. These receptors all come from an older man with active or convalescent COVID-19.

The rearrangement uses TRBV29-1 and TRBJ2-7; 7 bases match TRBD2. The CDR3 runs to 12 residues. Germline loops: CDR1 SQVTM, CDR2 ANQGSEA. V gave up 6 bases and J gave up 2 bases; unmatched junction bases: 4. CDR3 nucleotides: TGCAGCGTAGTGGCGGGAGCCTACGAGCAGTACTTC. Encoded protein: CSVVAGAYEQYF.

CDR3 region: CASSQDRLNTEAFF. For the CDR3, the DNA is TGTGCCAGCAGCCAGGACAGGCTGAACACTGAAGCTTTCTTT. The chain couples TRBV6-5 to TRBJ1-1; 7 bases fit TRBD1. There are 14 residues in the CDR3. Trimming took 6 bases from V and 0 from J; bases not matched to a gene: 4. CDR1 is MNHEY, CDR2 SVGAGI, per germline.

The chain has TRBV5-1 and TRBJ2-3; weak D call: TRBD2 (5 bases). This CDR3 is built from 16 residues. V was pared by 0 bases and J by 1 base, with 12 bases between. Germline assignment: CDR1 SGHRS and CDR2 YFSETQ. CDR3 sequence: CASSLEVGVGTDTQYF. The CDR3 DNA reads TGCGCCAGCAGCTTGGAGGTCGGGGTCGGCACAGATACGCAGTATTTT.

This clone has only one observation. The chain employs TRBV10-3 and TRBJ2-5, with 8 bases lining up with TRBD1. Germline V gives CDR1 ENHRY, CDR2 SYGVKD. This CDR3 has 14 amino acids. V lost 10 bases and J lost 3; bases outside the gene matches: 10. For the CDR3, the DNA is TGTGCCAGCTCCGGGACAGGAGAAGAAGAGACCCAGTACTTC. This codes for CASSGTGEEETQYF.

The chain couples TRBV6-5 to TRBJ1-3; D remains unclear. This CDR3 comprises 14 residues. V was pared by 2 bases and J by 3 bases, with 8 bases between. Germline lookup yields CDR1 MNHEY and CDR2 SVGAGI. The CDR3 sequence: CASSYAFSGNTIYF. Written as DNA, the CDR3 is TGTGCCAGCAGTTACGCCTTCAGTGGAAACACCATATATTTT.

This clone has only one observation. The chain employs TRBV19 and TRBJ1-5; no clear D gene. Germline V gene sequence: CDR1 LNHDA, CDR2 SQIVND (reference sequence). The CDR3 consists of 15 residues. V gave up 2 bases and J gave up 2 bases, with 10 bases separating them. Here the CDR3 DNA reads TGTGCCAGTAGTATAAGTGGCGGTGGCAATCAGCCCCAGCATTTT. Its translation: CASSISGGGNQPQHF.

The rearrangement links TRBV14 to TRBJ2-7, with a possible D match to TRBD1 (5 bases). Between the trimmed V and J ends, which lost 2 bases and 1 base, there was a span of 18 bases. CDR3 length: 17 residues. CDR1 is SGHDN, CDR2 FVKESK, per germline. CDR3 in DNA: TGTGCCAGCAGCCAACGGGCTCCAGGACAATGGTCCTACGAGCAGTACTTC. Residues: CASSQRAPGQWSYEQYF.

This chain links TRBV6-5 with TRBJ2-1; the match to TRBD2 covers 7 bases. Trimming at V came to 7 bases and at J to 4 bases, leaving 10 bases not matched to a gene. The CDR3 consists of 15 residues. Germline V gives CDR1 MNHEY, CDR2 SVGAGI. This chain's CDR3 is CASKVVASGYNEQFF. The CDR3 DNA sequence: TGTGCCAGCAAAGTAGTGGCTAGCGGATACAATGAGCAGTTCTTC.

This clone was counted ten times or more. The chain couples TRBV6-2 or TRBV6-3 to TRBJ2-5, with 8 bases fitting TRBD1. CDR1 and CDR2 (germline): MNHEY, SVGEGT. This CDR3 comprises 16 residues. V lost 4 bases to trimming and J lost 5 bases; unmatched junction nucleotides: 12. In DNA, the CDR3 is TGTGCCAGCAGTTTACAACCCAGGGGGCGCCGGGAGACCCAGTACTTC. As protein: CASSLQPRGRRETQYF.

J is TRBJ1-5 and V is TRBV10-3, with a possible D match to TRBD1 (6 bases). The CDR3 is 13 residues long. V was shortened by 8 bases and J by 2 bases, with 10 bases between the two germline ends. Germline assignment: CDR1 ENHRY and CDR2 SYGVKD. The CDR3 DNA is TGTGCCATCGGGGGGGCGGGCAATCAGCCCCAGCATTTT. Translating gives CAIGGAGNQPQHF.

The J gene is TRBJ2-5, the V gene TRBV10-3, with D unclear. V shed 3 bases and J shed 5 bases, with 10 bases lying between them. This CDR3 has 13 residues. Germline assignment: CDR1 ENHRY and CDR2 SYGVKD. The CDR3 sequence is CAISDGPRETQYF. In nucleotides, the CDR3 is TGTGCCATCAGTGATGGGCCCAGGGAGACCCAGTACTTC.

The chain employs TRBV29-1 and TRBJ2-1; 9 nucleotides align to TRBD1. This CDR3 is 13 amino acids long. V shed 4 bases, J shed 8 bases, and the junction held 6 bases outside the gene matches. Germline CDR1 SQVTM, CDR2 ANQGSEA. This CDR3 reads CSVVTGGVYEQFF. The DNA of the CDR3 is TGCAGCGTTGTTACAGGGGGCGTCTATGAGCAGTTCTTC.

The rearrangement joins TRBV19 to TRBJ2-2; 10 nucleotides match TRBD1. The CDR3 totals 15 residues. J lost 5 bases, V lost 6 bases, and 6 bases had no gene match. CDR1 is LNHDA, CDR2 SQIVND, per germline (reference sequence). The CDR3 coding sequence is TGTGCCAGTAGGACCGGGACAGGGGTAACCGGGGAGCTGTTTTTT. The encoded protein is CASRTGTGVTGELFF.

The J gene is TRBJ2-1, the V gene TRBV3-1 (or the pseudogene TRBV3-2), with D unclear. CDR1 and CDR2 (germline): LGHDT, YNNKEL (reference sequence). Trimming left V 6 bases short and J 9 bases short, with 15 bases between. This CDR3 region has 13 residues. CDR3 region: CASSFARVSEQFF. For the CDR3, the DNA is TGTGCCAGCAGTTTTGCCCGGGTTTCTGAGCAGTTCTTC.

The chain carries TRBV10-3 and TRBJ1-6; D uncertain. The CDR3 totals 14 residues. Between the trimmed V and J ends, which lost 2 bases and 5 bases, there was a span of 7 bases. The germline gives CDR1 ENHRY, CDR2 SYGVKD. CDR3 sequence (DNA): TGTGCCATCAGTGAGAGAGAGGATAATTCACCCCTCCACTTT. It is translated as CAISEREDNSPLHF.

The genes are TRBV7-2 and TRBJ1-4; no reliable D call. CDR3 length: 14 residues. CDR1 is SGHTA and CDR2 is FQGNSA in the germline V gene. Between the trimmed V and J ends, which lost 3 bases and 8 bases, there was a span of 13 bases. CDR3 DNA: TGTGCCAGCAGCTTTGTGGGCCCGGGGGAAAAACTGTTTTTT. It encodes CASSFVGPGEKLFF.

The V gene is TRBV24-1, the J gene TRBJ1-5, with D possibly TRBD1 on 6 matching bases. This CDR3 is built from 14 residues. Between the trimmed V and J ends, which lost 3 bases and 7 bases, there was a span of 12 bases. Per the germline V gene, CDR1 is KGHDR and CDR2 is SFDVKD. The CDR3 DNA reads TGTGCCACCAGTGATCCAGGGGTAGAGCAGCCCCAGCATTTT. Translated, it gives CATSDPGVEQPQHF.

CDR3 sequence reads: CASSPGTGLNSPLHF. CDR3 bases: TGTGCCAGCAGCCCCGGGACAGGGCTTAATTCACCCCTCCACTTT. J is TRBJ1-6 and V is TRBV5-4; the match to TRBD1 covers 9 bases. From germline, CDR1 is SGHNT and CDR2 YYREEE (reference sequence). This CDR3 contains 15 residues. After removal of 4 bases from V and 6 bases from J, the junction contained 5 bases not matched to a gene.